These 14 T cell receptor beta chains came from one sample sequenced in a study of T cells in Graves' hyperthyroidism and ophthalmopathy. Authors of the study amplified TCR beta CDR3 regions from RNA transcripts. Primed by the HTBI set, a first-round RT-PCR was run on the TCR CDR3. A single record per CDR3 protein comes from TCRdb applying MiXCR to the multiplex PCR reads. The sample records about 460,000 distinct CDR3 sequences, roughly 23% being singletons. Source material: blood. The receptors come from a woman in her seventies with Graves' ophthalmopathy.

This clonotype was picked up a small number of times. This chain joins TRBV12-3 or TRBV12-4 and TRBJ2-7, with 7 positions matching TRBD2. V dropped 5 bases and J dropped 7; count of bases not matched to a gene: 8. The CDR3 loop spans 13 amino acids. The CDR3 nucleotides read TGTGCCAGCAGTCCCGCCTGGGGGGGAGAGCAGTACTTC. This gives the protein CASSPAWGGEQYF.

A word on this clonotype: The conserved final phenylalanine or tryptophan is absent from the CDR3, which likely points to a read error. The chain employs TRBV6-1 and TRBJ1-5; D might be TRBD1 (6 bases). The V gene's germline CDR1 is MNHNS and CDR2 SASEGT. Trimming stripped 3 bases from V and 3 bases from J, with 9 bases between. The CDR3 loop spans 14 amino acids. The DNA of the CDR3 is TGTGCCAGCAGTGAGGGGGCAGTCAATCAGCCCCAGCATCTT. Its translation: CASSEGAVNQPQHL.

The chain uses TRBV20-1 and TRBJ2-7, with D maybe TRBD1 (6 bases). CDR1 is DFQATT and CDR2 is SNEGSKA in the germline V gene (reference sequence). This CDR3 is built from 12 residues. CDR3: CTETGQSTEQYF. The CDR3 nucleotides read TGCACCGAAACCGGACAGTCTACAGAGCAGTACTTC.

Remarks on this clonotype: A read error may account for a junction end that differs from germline. This chain joins TRBV5-1 and TRBJ1-5; D is unclear. Germline lookup yields CDR1 SGHRS and CDR2 YFSETQ. The CDR3 covers 18 residues. CDR3 sequence reads: CASSFRPLSEYSNQPQHF. The CDR3 DNA reads as TGTGCCAGCAGCTTTAGGCCGCTTTCCGAGTATAGCAATCAGCCCCAGCATTTT.

The rearrangement links TRBV6-4 to TRBJ2-2, with 7 bases lining up with TRBD2. Germline V gene lookup returns CDR1 MRHNA and CDR2 SNTAGT. CDR3 size: 16 residues. Trimming removed 6 bases from V and 1 base from J; junction bases left unmatched: 8. The CDR3, as DNA: TGTGCCAGCAGCCCCCGCGCTAGCGGGAACACCGGGGAGCTGTTTTTT. Protein: CASSPRASGNTGELFF.

This clonotype has just a few counts. V gene TRBV5-5 combines with J gene TRBJ2-3, with a possible D match to TRBD2 (5 bases). V was pared by 1 base and J by 3 bases, with 12 bases between. The CDR3 loop spans 15 amino acids. Per the germline V gene, CDR1 is SGHKS and CDR2 is YYEKEE (reference sequence). The CDR3 nucleotides are TGTGCCAGCAGCTTGCCTAGCAGATATACAGATACGCAGTATTTT. Protein product: CASSLPSRYTDTQYF. The full variable domain, in which reference TRBV5-5 and TRBJ2-3 provide the parts outside the CDR3, is DAGVTQSPTHLIKTRGQQVTLRCSPISGHKSVSWYQQVLGQGPQFIFQYYEKEERGRGNFPDRFSARQFPNYSSELNVNALLLGDSALYLCASSLPSRYTDTQYFGPGTRLTVL.

This clonotype was observed a single time. This may stem from a read error, because a much larger clone lies one nucleotide away. The chain uses TRBV12-5 and TRBJ1-1; D is unresolved. CDR1 and CDR2 (germline): LGHNT, FRNRAP. There are 12 residues in the CDR3. The CDR3 bases are TGTGCCGCAAGTTTCTCGAACACTGAAGCTTTCTTT. This sequence encodes CAASFSNTEAFF.

V gene TRBV27 combines with J gene TRBJ2-1, with TRBD1 matching over 9 bases. This CDR3 has 16 residues. Germline V gene data show CDR1 as MNHEY and CDR2 as SMNVEV (reference sequence). J gave up 4 bases and V 3 bases, and 7 bases lay outside the gene matches. The CDR3 coding sequence is TGTGCCAGCAGTTTCGACCGGGACAGGGATTACAATGAGCAGTTCTTC. Residues: CASSFDRDRDYNEQFF.

This clonotype came up a few times. The rearrangement joins TRBV28 to TRBJ2-1; D uncertain. The V gene's germline CDR1 is MDHEN and CDR2 SYDVKM. This CDR3 has 15 residues. Trimming stripped 6 bases from V and 0 bases from J, with 12 bases between. CDR3 bases: TGTGCCAGCAGCCGCCCCGAGAGCTCCTACAATGAGCAGTTCTTC. Translated: CASSRPESSYNEQFF. Drawing the rest from reference TRBV28 and TRBJ2-1, the complete variable domain is DVKVTQSSRYLVKRTGEKVFLECVQDMDHENMFWYRQDPGLGLRLIYFSYDVKMKEKGDIPEGYSVSREKKERFSLILESASTNQTSMYLCASSRPESSYNEQFFGPGTRLTVL.

This clonotype was recorded a few times. A much larger clone differs by one base, so this may be a read error. The chain links TRBV2 to TRBJ2-7; D perhaps matches TRBD2 (5 bases). Germline V gene lookup returns CDR1 SNHLY and CDR2 FYNNEI. V lost 11 bases, J lost 6 bases, and 17 bases lay in between. There are 12 residues in the CDR3. In DNA, the CDR3 is TGTGCCGGCGGCCGGGAAAGAGTCGAGCAGTACTTC. Translating gives CAGGRERVEQYF.

This clonotype was observed a handful of times. The rearrangement uses TRBV2 and TRBJ1-6; weak D call: TRBD1 (6 bases). The V and J ends lost 6 bases and 7 bases respectively, with 16 bases between them. Germline values: CDR1 SNHLY, CDR2 FYNNEI. This CDR3 has 15 amino acids. The CDR3 spells CASSADPRGNSPLHF. DNA for the CDR3: TGTGCCAGCAGCGCCGACCCCAGGGGAAATTCACCCCTCCACTTT.

This clonotype was detected only a few times. J is TRBJ1-1 and V is TRBV24-1, with no clear D. The germline V and J ends were trimmed by 7 bases and 4 bases, with 12 bases remaining between them. Germline-derived CDR1 and CDR2 are KGHDR and SFDVKD. The CDR3 has 13 amino acids. The CDR3 region has the DNA TGTGCCACCAGGAAGGACGGGGTCACTGAAGCTTTCTTT. Encoded protein: CATRKDGVTEAFF.

The chain links TRBV6-1 to TRBJ2-3; 12 nucleotides line up with TRBD2. Germline CDR1 and CDR2: MNHNS and SASEGT. V lost 4 bases and J lost 0; bases outside the gene matches: 5. This CDR3 has 17 residues. CDR3 DNA: TGTGCCAGCAGTGTCTCCGGGACTAGCGGGAGCACAGATACGCAGTATTTT. Its protein is CASSVSGTSGSTDTQYF.

In this sample, this clonotype turned up a few times. This CDR3 is CASSLRTGGNSPLHF. The DNA for the CDR3 is TGCGCCAGCAGCCTCCGGACAGGGGGCAATTCACCCCTCCACTTT. The chain combines TRBV5-1 with TRBJ1-6; 11 nucleotides match TRBD1. Germline V CDR1 and CDR2: SGHRS, YFSETQ. V gave up 4 bases and J gave up 7 bases; unmatched junction bases: 4. CDR3 length: 15 residues.